This entry features one T cell receptor (beta chain) sequence. These data belong to a study of CD8 T cells in Susac syndrome. The authors reverse transcribed roughly 0.5 to 1 ug RNA with random hexamers. Each CDR3 protein gets one entry after TCRdb re-called the immunoSEQ multiplex PCR reads with MiXCR. The top ten hold roughly 0.29% of the sample, which has approximately 120,000 distinct CDR3 sequences, approximately 93% seen once. The V end was cut by 7 bases, the J end by 5 bases, with 17 bases between. The CDR3 consists of 14 residues. Germline CDR1 reads LNHDA; CDR2 reads SQIVND (reference sequence).

Material: CD8+ T cells from PBMCs. The receptor's source is a human donor with multiple sclerosis. The V and J genes are TRBV19 and TRBJ2-5; no clear D gene. The CDR3 region has the DNA TGTGCCAGTATCCGGATTGCGGTCAACGAGACCCAGTACTTC. Translation: CASIRIAVNETQYF.